One sample yielded the 8 T cell receptor beta chains listed below, sequenced in a study of T cell responses to AZD1222 COVID-19 vaccine. Assay: immunoSEQ multiplex PCR; the TCRdb copy retains only in-frame clones and omits some. This table has about 80,000 clones, 87% appearing once. The sequences come from peripheral blood, collected on day 0 of AZD1222 vaccination. The receptors were sampled from an adult in good health.

This chain uses TRBV18 with TRBJ2-1; 9 nucleotides match TRBD1. The CDR3 covers 15 residues. Germline V lookup: CDR1 KGHSH, CDR2 LQKENI. V dropped 4 bases and J dropped 7; count of bases not matched to a gene: 8. CDR3 amino acids: CASSRRQGGENEQFF. The CDR3 coding sequence is TGTGCCAGCTCACGACGACAGGGGGGCGAGAATGAGCAGTTCTTC.

The CDR3 here is CAISEGTSGEGVFTDTQYF. DNA of the CDR3: TGTGCCATCAGTGAGGGGACTAGCGGGGAAGGGGTTTTCACAGATACGCAGTATTTT. This rearrangement joins TRBV10-3 to TRBJ2-3; 13 bases fit TRBD2. Germline loops: CDR1 ENHRY, CDR2 SYGVKD. J lost 2 bases, V lost 2 bases, and 10 bases had no gene match. This CDR3 region has 19 residues.

This chain joins TRBV19 and TRBJ1-5, with 8 bases matching TRBD1. Germline CDR1 reads LNHDA; CDR2 reads SQIVND (reference sequence). Trimming took 6 bases from V and 2 from J; bases not matched to a gene: 3. The CDR3 has 14 amino acids. The CDR3 protein is CASRYRGGNQPQHF. The CDR3 nucleotides read TGTGCCAGTAGATACAGGGGGGGCAATCAGCCCCAGCATTTT. The full variable domain, its missing parts supplied by reference TRBV19 and TRBJ1-5, is DGGITQSPKYLFRKEGQNVTLSCEQNLNHDAMYWYRQDPGQGLRLIYYSQIVNDFQKGDIAEGYSVSREKKESFPLTVTSAQKNPTAFYLCASRYRGGNQPQHFGDGTRLSIL.

The J gene is TRBJ2-7, the V gene TRBV6-1; 10 bases agree with TRBD2. In germline, CDR1 is MNHNS, CDR2 SASEGT. The J segment lost 0 bases and the V segment lost 1 base, leaving 0 bases of the junction unmatched. The CDR3 consists of 15 residues. In nucleotides, the CDR3 is TGTGCCAGCAGTGAAGGACTAGCGGGCTCCTACGAGCAGTACTTC. Residues: CASSEGLAGSYEQYF.

The chain uses TRBV20-1 and TRBJ2-7; D gene ambiguous. The germline V gene encodes CDR1 DFQATT and CDR2 SNEGSKA (reference sequence). The CDR3 covers 11 residues. V dropped 0 bases and J dropped 4 bases, with 4 bases sitting between them. The CDR3 DNA reads as TGCAGTGCTAGAGATAAGTACGAGCAGTACTTC. Translation: CSARDKYEQYF.

V is TRBV2 and J is TRBJ2-2; D might be TRBD2 (5 bases). V was shortened by 7 bases and J by 3 bases, with 9 bases between the two germline ends. Germline CDR1 reads SNHLY; CDR2 reads FYNNEI. This CDR3 has 13 residues. The CDR3 coding sequence is TGTGCCAGCAAACTAGTGCACACCGGGGAGCTGTTTTTT. This sequence encodes CASKLVHTGELFF.

There are a few counts of this clone. The chain is built from TRBV19 and TRBJ2-2, with TRBD1 matching over 10 bases. Germline assignment: CDR1 LNHDA and CDR2 SQIVND (reference sequence). V gave up 5 bases and J gave up 5 bases; unmatched junction bases: 8. This CDR3 region has 16 residues. CDR3 nucleotides: TGTGCCAGTAGTCGAGACAGGGGGCTAGGGACCGGGGAGCTGTTTTTT. Amino acid sequence: CASSRDRGLGTGELFF. The whole variable domain, filled in from reference TRBV19 and TRBJ2-2, reads DGGITQSPKYLFRKEGQNVTLSCEQNLNHDAMYWYRQDPGQGLRLIYYSQIVNDFQKGDIAEGYSVSREKKESFPLTVTSAQKNPTAFYLCASSRDRGLGTGELFFGEGSRLTVL.

V usage is TRBV14 and J usage is TRBJ1-1; TRBD1 matches 7 bases. From germline, CDR1 is SGHDN and CDR2 FVKESK. The CDR3 totals 18 residues. V lost 1 base and J lost 8; bases outside the gene matches: 19. The chain's CDR3 is CASSQGPGQLRGSQEAFF. DNA for the CDR3: TGTGCCAGCAGCCAAGGGCCGGGACAGCTACGTGGTTCACAGGAAGCTTTCTTT.